The 8 T cell receptor beta chains reported below all come from one sample, sequenced in a study of T cell responses to AZD1222 COVID-19 vaccine. Clones were sequenced by immunoSEQ multiplex PCR, and TCRdb holds only the in-frame ones, with some missing. This sample carries about 120,000 clones, approximately 93% of them seen once, and the ten largest clones take under 3.5%. The sequencing here drew on peripheral blood, taken on day 0 of AZD1222 vaccination. These receptors originate from an adult in good health.

CDR3 nucleotide sequence: TGTGCCAGCAGCTTGGGTCCGGGCCAGGCCTACAATGAGCAGTTCTTC. Its protein product is CASSLGPGQAYNEQFF. This chain uses TRBV5-4 with TRBJ2-1; D unclear. The germline gives CDR1 SGHNT, CDR2 YYREEE (reference sequence). V was trimmed by 0 bases and J by 2 bases, leaving 12 bases between them. The CDR3 contains 16 residues. The whole variable domain, filled in from reference TRBV5-4 and TRBJ2-1, reads ETGVTQSPTHLIKTRGQQVTLRCSSQSGHNTVSWYQQALGQGPQFIFQYYREEENGRGNFPPRFSGLQFPNYSSELNVNALELDDSALYLCASSLGPGQAYNEQFFGPGTRLTVL.

This chain links TRBV28 with TRBJ1-5, with a possible D match to TRBD1 (5 bases). CDR3 length: 14 residues. Germline loops: CDR1 MDHEN, CDR2 SYDVKM. V lost 1 base and J 7 bases, leaving 11 bases between the germline ends. The chain's CDR3 is CASSLSGLGQPQHF. CDR3 DNA sequence: TGTGCCAGCAGTTTATCAGGGTTGGGACAGCCCCAGCATTTT.

The V gene is TRBV18, the J gene TRBJ2-7, with a possible D match to TRBD1 (6 bases). Trimming stripped 1 base from V and 5 bases from J, with 12 bases between. The V gene's germline CDR1 is KGHSH and CDR2 LQKENI. The CDR3 contains 14 residues. CDR3 sequence (DNA): TGTGCCAGCTCACCACTCCCCAGGGGCGACGAGCAGTACTTC. Translation: CASSPLPRGDEQYF.

The gene calls are TRBV7-9 and TRBJ2-7, with 8 bases identical to TRBD2. The CDR3 is 17 residues long. V shed 1 base and J 1 base; nucleotides not matched to a gene: 9. Germline V gene data show CDR1 as SEHNR and CDR2 as FQNEAQ (reference sequence). CDR3 in amino acids: CASSLGGSGTPSYEQYF. CDR3 coding DNA: TGTGCCAGCAGCTTAGGTGGTAGCGGGACTCCTTCCTACGAGCAGTACTTC.

The genes are TRBV2 and TRBJ2-7; D gene uncertain. Trimming shortened V by 1 base and J by 3 bases, and 1 base separated the two germline ends. The germline gives CDR1 SNHLY, CDR2 FYNNEI. CDR3 length: 11 residues. The CDR3 region is CASSEVYEQYF. The CDR3 region has the DNA TGTGCCAGCAGTGAAGTCTACGAGCAGTACTTC.

The chain carries TRBV4-1 and TRBJ1-2; TRBD1 matches 10 bases. This CDR3 region has 17 residues. The V segment lost 1 base and the J segment 4 bases; nucleotides outside the gene matches: 9. Germline V lookup: CDR1 MGHRA, CDR2 YSYEKL. The chain's CDR3 is CASSQGRQGALFYGYTF. DNA for the CDR3: TGCGCCAGCAGCCAAGGCCGACAGGGGGCCCTATTCTATGGCTACACCTTC.

The chain uses TRBV25-1 and TRBJ2-7, with a tentative D call TRBD2 (8 bases). The CDR3 consists of 17 residues. V lost 2 bases, J lost 2 bases, and 19 bases lay in between. CDR1 MGHDK and CDR2 SYGVNS come from the germline V gene. CDR3 DNA sequence: TGTGCCAGCAGTGAAAGCTCGGGAGGGGGCGGCCCCTACGAGCAGTACTTC. Translation gives CASSESSGGGGPYEQYF.

This chain links TRBV21-1 with TRBJ2-1; TRBD2 was called by the table and not checked on the DNA. TRBV21-1 is a pseudogene. This CDR3 is 16 amino acids long. This CDR3 is CASSSRERAFYNEQFF. DNA of the CDR3: TGTGCCAGCAGCAGCCGGGAGAGGGCTTTTTACAATGAGCAGTTCTTC.